Listed below are T cell receptor beta chains from one sample, sequenced in a study of post-analysis software for immune sequencing data. TCRdb re-derived calls from the PCR reads in MiXCR, one entry per CDR3 protein. This table holds roughly 670,000 distinct CDR3 sequences, 55% to 60% found once. The sequenced material came from blood. These receptors all come from a girl aged 2-10 years with multiple sclerosis. Both conserved end residues are part of each CDR3. A D gene is named only where the DNA matches it firmly. Some rows mark clone size as missing; the rest say once, few, many or name a class of expanded clone.

J,V,D,size,DNA,CDR3
TRBJ1-1,TRBV14,NA,few,TGTGCCAGCAGCCAGCTCCAGTTGCGGGACGCCACTGAAGCTTTCTTT,CASSQLQLRDATEAFF
TRBJ2-3,TRBV30,TRBD2,once,TGTGCCTGTAAGACTAGCGGGCGTCAAGATACGCAGTATTTT,CACKTSGRQDTQYF
TRBJ2-7,TRBV29-1,NA,NA,TGCAGCGTCAAACTCAAGCACGAGCAGTACTTC,CSVKLKHEQYF
TRBJ2-1,TRBV9,NA,NA,TGTGCCAGCAGCGTAAATAGGGTTTACAATGAGCAGTTCTTC,CASSVNRVYNEQFF
TRBJ2-3,TRBV20-1,TRBD2,NA,TGCAGTGCTAGAGATCGTCGAGCGGGACTCACAGATACGCAGTATTTT,CSARDRRAGLTDTQYF
TRBJ1-2,TRBV27,NA,once,TGTGCCAGCAGTTACAGGGTTGGCTATGGCTACACCTTC,CASSYRVGYGYTF
TRBJ1-6,TRBV5-1,TRBD1,NA,TGCGCCAGCAGCTTGGTAGGACAGGGAATGGGGTCACCCCTCCACTTT,CASSLVGQGMGSPLHF
TRBJ2-3,TRBV19,TRBD1,NA,TGTGCCAGTAGTGTCAACAGGGGTCTTTTGCAGTATTTT,CASSVNRGLLQYF
TRBJ2-1,TRBV3-1,TRBD2,NA,TGTGCCAGCAGCCAAGAAGGGACTAGCGGGAGTCGAGACAATGAGCAGTTCTTC,CASSQEGTSGSRDNEQFF
TRBJ2-1,TRBV5-1,TRBD1,NA,TGCGCCAGCAGCCTACAGGGGAGACGCCTACTCGATGAGCAGTTCTTC,CASSLQGRRLLDEQFF
TRBJ2-7,TRBV28,NA,NA,TGTGCCAGCAGTTTAAGGGGGGTTGGGTCGAAGAGCGGGCTCAGCTCCTACGAGCAGTACTTC,CASSLRGVGSKSGLSSYEQYF
TRBJ2-7,TRBV12-3/TRBV12-4,NA,few,TGTGCCAGCAGCCGTGGTGTCGGGACACAAGAGCTGTACTTC,CASSRGVGTQELYF
TRBJ2-2,TRBV5-1,TRBD1,NA,TGCGCCAGCAGCCCTAGGGGGCGAACAGCGAACACCGGGGAGCTGTTTTTT,CASSPRGRTANTGELFF
TRBJ2-3,TRBV7-3,TRBD1,NA,TGTGCCAGCAGCTTAGACAGGGCTAGCACAGATACGCAGTATTTT,CASSLDRASTDTQYF
TRBJ1-1,TRBV29-1,TRBD1,NA,TGCAGCGCTTCGGGACAGGAGAACACTGAAGCTTTCTTT,CSASGQENTEAFF
TRBJ1-5,TRBV20-1,NA,NA,TGCAGTGCTATAGGGGAGGGGTGGGGGAATCAGCCCCAGCATTTT,CSAIGEGWGNQPQHF
TRBJ2-1,TRBV12-3/TRBV12-4,NA,NA,TGTGCCAGCAGTATTTCGGCGGCTACCTACAATGAGCAGTTCTTC,CASSISAATYNEQFF
TRBJ2-1,TRBV7-2,TRBD1,once,TGTGCCAGCAGCTTTGGGACAGACTACAATGAGCAGTTCTTC,CASSFGTDYNEQFF
TRBJ2-5,TRBV20-1,NA,NA,TGCAGTGCTAGAGAGCGCCGCCAAGAGACCCAGTACTTC,CSARERRQETQYF
TRBJ2-1,TRBV6-5,NA,few,TGTGCCAGCAGCCAGGGGACCTACAATGAGCAGTTCTTC,CASSQGTYNEQFF
TRBJ2-1,TRBV12-3/TRBV12-4,NA,NA,TGTGCCAGCTTGCTAGCGACCTACAATGAGCAGTTCTTC,CASLLATYNEQFF
TRBJ2-3,TRBV20-1,NA,few,TGCAGTGCTAGAGATCTGTGGGTCCCAGATACGCAGTATTTT,CSARDLWVPDTQYF
TRBJ1-2,TRBV20-1,TRBD1,NA,TGCAGTGCCCGAGGGGGCGGAGACTATGGCTACACCTTC,CSARGGGDYGYTF
TRBJ2-3,TRBV6-6,NA,NA,TGTGCCAGCAGGGGTGTTAGAAGCACAGATACGCAGTATTTT,CASRGVRSTDTQYF
TRBJ2-1,TRBV11-2,NA,NA,TGTGCCAGCAGCTTAGTCTTCAGGTCGGGTCGCCCCTCTCCCTCCTACAATGAGCAGTTCTTC,CASSLVFRSGRPSPSYNEQFF
TRBJ1-2,TRBV6-6,NA,NA,TGTGCCAGCAGTTACTCCCAGGTCTATGGCTACACCTTC,CASSYSQVYGYTF
TRBJ1-5,TRBV9,NA,NA,TGTGCCAGCAGCGTAGGGGGGGAAGGTCAGCCCCAGCATTTT,CASSVGGEGQPQHF
TRBJ2-7,TRBV2,NA,NA,TGTGCCAGCAGAGCCACAGGTCTCTACGAGCAGTACTTC,CASRATGLYEQYF
TRBJ1-2,TRBV5-1,TRBD1,few,TGCGCCAGCAACCGTGGGGGGACAGGGGACTACACCTTC,CASNRGGTGDYTF
TRBJ2-5,TRBV11-2,NA,few,TGTGCCAGCACCCCAATCCGGGACTCCCAAGAGACCCAGTACTTC,CASTPIRDSQETQYF
TRBJ2-1,TRBV6-2/TRBV6-3,TRBD2,NA,TGTGCCAGCAGTAAACGAGCGGGGGGGCGGGAGACCCAGTTCTTC,CASSKRAGGRETQFF
TRBJ2-7,TRBV29-1,TRBD1,NA,TGCAGCGGAAAACAGGGGGGATCCTACGAGCAGTACTTC,CSGKQGGSYEQYF
TRBJ2-7,TRBV9,NA,NA,TGTGCCAGCAGCGTGGTCGGGGGCCCCTACGAGCAGTACTTC,CASSVVGGPYEQYF
TRBJ2-3,TRBV29-1,TRBD2,NA,TGCAGCGTAAAATTAGCGGGAGGGCCTCTAGATACGCAGTATTTT,CSVKLAGGPLDTQYF
TRBJ2-7,TRBV7-9,NA,NA,TGTGCCAGCAGCTTTCAGCGGCAGTCCTACGAGCAGTACTTC,CASSFQRQSYEQYF
TRBJ2-1,TRBV7-2,TRBD1,once,TGTGCCAGCAGCAAGTCCCGGGACAGGGGATCCAATGAGCAGTTCTTC,CASSKSRDRGSNEQFF
TRBJ2-7,TRBV20-1,NA,NA,TGCAGTGCTAGAGCGGCCTTCTACGAGCAGTACTTC,CSARAAFYEQYF
TRBJ2-3,TRBV6-2/TRBV6-3,NA,NA,TGTGCCAGCAGTTACGGGCTATCCACAGATACACAGTATTTT,CASSYGLSTDTQYF
TRBJ2-3,TRBV5-5,NA,few,TGTGCCAGCAGCCCTGACATAAGGGATACGCAGTATTTT,CASSPDIRDTQYF
TRBJ2-6,TRBV6-2/TRBV6-3,NA,NA,TGTGCCAGCAGTTACTCTTGGCGCTCTGGGGCCAACGTCCTGACTTTC,CASSYSWRSGANVLTF
TRBJ1-5,TRBV28,NA,NA,TGTGCCAGCAGTTCCCCGTATGCGGAATTCCATAGCAATCAGCCCCAGCATTTT,CASSSPYAEFHSNQPQHF
TRBJ1-2,TRBV13,TRBD1,NA,TGTGCCAGCAGCACCCGGACAGGGCCGCTCTATGGCTACACCTTC,CASSTRTGPLYGYTF
TRBJ1-1,TRBV6-5,NA,NA,TGTGCCAGCAGTTACTCGAGGGGGGCGCGTACTGAAGCTTTCTTT,CASSYSRGARTEAFF
TRBJ2-4,TRBV20-1,TRBD1,NA,TGCAGTGCTGACAGGGGGAACATTCAGTACTTC,CSADRGNIQYF
TRBJ1-4,TRBV5-1,NA,NA,TGCGCCAGCAGTTCGGACAGCCGGGGCGGCGAAAAACTGTTTTTT,CASSSDSRGGEKLFF
TRBJ2-6,TRBV6-5,NA,NA,TGTGCCAGCAGTTACAAGGGGACCTCTGGGGCCAACGTCCTGACTTTC,CASSYKGTSGANVLTF
TRBJ2-7,TRBV25-1,NA,NA,TGTGCCAGCAGATTAGGCTACGAGCAGTACTTC,CASRLGYEQYF
TRBJ2-1,TRBV7-9,TRBD2,few,TGTGCCAGCAGCCCCAGCGGGAGTATCTACAATGAGCAGTTCTTC,CASSPSGSIYNEQFF
TRBJ1-1,TRBV10-3,NA,NA,TGTGCCATCAGTTGGGGGGCGAACACTGAAGCTTTCTTT,CAISWGANTEAFF
TRBJ1-5,TRBV12-3/TRBV12-4,NA,few,TGTGCCAGCAGTTCCTACAGAGGGGGAAATCAGCCCCAGCATTTT,CASSSYRGGNQPQHF
TRBJ2-1,TRBV10-2,NA,once,TGCGCCAGCATGGAGAGGGGGAATGAGCAGTTCTTC,CASMERGNEQFF
TRBJ2-1,TRBV20-1,TRBD2,once,TGCAGTGGCTCTCCTATAGCGGGGGCTTACAATGAGCAGTTCTTC,CSGSPIAGAYNEQFF
TRBJ2-3,TRBV30,NA,NA,TGTGCCTGGAGTCCCAGCACAGATACGCAGTATTTT,CAWSPSTDTQYF
TRBJ2-5,TRBV5-4,NA,NA,TGTGCCAGCAGCCCCACTGGGGGCAGGGAGGAGACCCAGTACTTC,CASSPTGGREETQYF
TRBJ2-6,TRBV7-2,NA,NA,TGTGCCAGCAGCGCCACAATAACTGGGGCCAACGTCCTGACTTTC,CASSATITGANVLTF
TRBJ2-1,TRBV6-5,NA,once,TGTGCCAGCAGTGACTACAGGGTACCCAATGAGCAGTTCTTC,CASSDYRVPNEQFF
TRBJ2-2,TRBV6-6,TRBD1,few,TGTGCCAGCAGCAACGGGGGACAGGGGGCGCCCGGGGAGCTGTTTTTT,CASSNGGQGAPGELFF
TRBJ2-3,TRBV7-2,NA,NA,TGTGCCAGCAGCTTATTTGAACGACGGAACACAGATACGCAGTATTTT,CASSLFERRNTDTQYF
TRBJ2-7,TRBV4-2,TRBD2,NA,TGTGCCAGCAGCCAAGATCTGCGGGAGGGCCGACTCGAGCAGTACTTC,CASSQDLREGRLEQYF